These 7 T cell receptor beta chains originate from one sample sequenced in a study of cytomegalovirus exposure and HLA in healthy donors. The protocol was immunoSEQ multiplex PCR, while the TCRdb copy is restricted to in-frame clones and leaves out a portion. The sample carries some 200,000 clones, about four fifths recorded once. Sequencing was performed on PBMCs. The receptors originated from a woman in her late teens or twenties in good health and CMV-seropositive.

V gene TRBV14 combines with J gene TRBJ2-3; TRBD2 matches at 12 bases. The germline V gene has CDR1 SGHDN and CDR2 FVKESK. V dropped 3 bases and J dropped 3; count of bases not matched to a gene: 4. This CDR3 comprises 16 residues. The DNA of the CDR3 is TGTGCCAGCAGCCAGACTAGCGGGGGCATGACAGATACGCAGTATTTT. This encodes CASSQTSGGMTDTQYF.

The chain uses TRBV15 and TRBJ1-2; D perhaps matches TRBD1 (5 bases). In germline, CDR1 is LNHNV, CDR2 YYDKDF (reference sequence). The CDR3 sequence is 15 residues long. The V end lost 0 bases, the J end lost 2 bases, and 10 bases lay between the germline ends. As DNA, the CDR3 is TGTGCCACCAGCAGAGAACAGGTTTTAAACTATGGCTACACCTTC. It codes for CATSREQVLNYGYTF.

This clone is a singleton in its sample. The V call is TRBV10-3, the J call TRBJ1-4; D gene ambiguous. Germline assignment: CDR1 ENHRY and CDR2 SYGVKD. CDR3 size: 15 residues. Trimming left V 3 bases short and J 0 bases short, with 8 bases between. CDR3: CAISDQIATNEKLFF. DNA of the CDR3: TGTGCCATCAGTGATCAGATTGCAACTAATGAAAAACTGTTTTTT.

This clone was recorded once. The chain combines TRBV23-1 with TRBJ2-7; 7 nucleotides agree with TRBD2. TRBV23-1 is known as an ORF, though its function is uncertain. The junction had 14 bases not matched to a gene; V was cut back by 6 bases and J by 3 bases. The CDR3 has 16 residues. The CDR3 spells CASSRHLAVGNYEQYF. DNA for the CDR3: TGCGCCAGCAGCCGCCATCTAGCGGTGGGTAACTACGAGCAGTACTTC.

This clone was counted a few times. One base away lies a much larger clone, so this may be a sequencing read error. The rearrangement links TRBV25-1 to TRBJ1-2; D remains ambiguous. Germline values: CDR1 MGHDK, CDR2 SYGVNS. The CDR3 contains 13 residues. Trimming shortened V by 3 bases and J by 2 bases, and 7 bases separated the two germline ends. The CDR3 spells CASSEGGNYGYTF. The CDR3 DNA follows: TGTGCCAGCAGTGAGGGAGGGAACTATGGCTACACCTTC.

This clone was counted a few times. This chain uses TRBV4-2 with TRBJ1-4; D uncertain. This CDR3 is 15 amino acids long. The V end lost 0 bases, the J end lost 5 bases, and 10 bases lay between the germline ends. Germline V gene sequence: CDR1 LGHNA, CDR2 YNFKEQ. CDR3 nucleotide sequence: TGTGCCAGCAGCCAAGATAGCGGGCAGAATGAAAAACTGTTTTTT. Its protein is CASSQDSGQNEKLFF.

The chain carries TRBV7-9 and TRBJ1-5, with 11 bases identical to TRBD1. After removal of 4 bases from V and 0 bases from J, the junction contained 8 bases not matched to a gene. This CDR3 has 18 amino acids. The germline gives CDR1 SEHNR, CDR2 FQNEAQ (reference sequence). In nucleotides, the CDR3 is TGTGCCAGCAGCTCCCCCGGGACAGGGGGTTATAGCAATCAGCCCCAGCATTTT. As protein: CASSSPGTGGYSNQPQHF.